The rows below give T cell receptor beta chains drawn from one sample of a study of T cell repertoires in cytomegalovirus infection. One entry per CDR3 protein results from TCRdb running MiXCR on the reads. This table holds 560,000 or so distinct CDR3 sequences, 16% found once. Sequences were obtained from CD8+ T cells from PBMCs. Receptors originate from a human donor in good health (CMV status not recorded). Some clones in this sample may be carry-over from other donors' samples. The CDR3 runs from the conserved cysteine through the conserved F or W. The D gene is left open where the match is weak. Part of the rows lack a size; the others show once, few, many or a class for expanded clones.

size: many
J: TRBJ2-7
D: -
V: TRBV3-1
DNA: TGTGCCAGCAGCCCCCAGGGGGACTGGATTTTGGCGCAGTACTTC
CDR3: CASSPQGDWILAQYF

size: many
J: TRBJ2-7
D: -
V: TRBV6-1
DNA: TGTGCCAGCAGTGAAGAGTGGTCATTGGACGAGCAGTACTTC
CDR3: CASSEEWSLDEQYF

size: many
J: TRBJ2-7
D: TRBD2
V: TRBV2
DNA: TGTGCCAGCTATACACGTAGCGGGTTATACGAGCAGTACTTC
CDR3: CASYTRSGLYEQYF

size: many
J: TRBJ1-6
D: TRBD1
V: TRBV28
DNA: TGTGCCAGCAGTTTCAGACAGGGAGGGTCACCCCTCCACTTT
CDR3: CASSFRQGGSPLHF

size: few
J: TRBJ1-1
D: -
V: TRBV4-1
DNA: TGCGCCAGCAGCCAAGACAGCCGTGAAGCTTTCTTT
CDR3: CASSQDSREAFF

size: few
J: TRBJ1-5
D: -
V: TRBV2
DNA: TGTGCCAGTAAAGGGGACGCAGACAATCAGCCCCAGCATTTT
CDR3: CASKGDADNQPQHF

size: many
J: TRBJ2-5
D: -
V: TRBV14
DNA: TGTGCCAGCAGCCGTAGCGAGGTTTTGGTGGAGACCCAGTACTTC
CDR3: CASSRSEVLVETQYF

size: many
J: TRBJ2-2
D: -
V: TRBV11-2
DNA: TGTGCCAGCAGCTTGTTACCAGGGTCGAACACCGGGGAGCTGTTTTTT
CDR3: CASSLLPGSNTGELFF

size: many
J: TRBJ1-1
D: -
V: TRBV7-9
DNA: TGTGCCAGCAGCAGTGACAGGTCGAACACTGAAGCTTTCTTT
CDR3: CASSSDRSNTEAFF

size: many
J: TRBJ2-3
D: -
V: TRBV12-3/TRBV12-4
DNA: TGTGCCAGCAGTTTAGTCGGCGGGCGCACAGATACGCAGTATTTT
CDR3: CASSLVGGRTDTQYF

size: -
J: TRBJ2-2
D: TRBD1
V: TRBV24-1
DNA: TGTGCCACCAGTGATTTGGCCGGGACAGGGGGCTTCCCCGGGGAGCTGTTTTTT
CDR3: CATSDLAGTGGFPGELFF

size: few
J: TRBJ2-5
D: -
V: TRBV20-1
DNA: TGCAGTGCTAGAGGAGCCATAGGGGAGACCCAGTACTTC
CDR3: CSARGAIGETQYF

size: few
J: TRBJ1-5
D: -
V: TRBV5-8
DNA: TGTGCCAGCAGCATGAACCAGGGCCCCAATCAGCCCCAGCATTTT
CDR3: CASSMNQGPNQPQHF

size: many
J: TRBJ2-2
D: -
V: TRBV7-3
DNA: TGTGCCAGCAGCTTAATGCCCAGGGGTCGGACCGGGGAGCTGTTTTTT
CDR3: CASSLMPRGRTGELFF

size: -
J: TRBJ2-5
D: TRBD1
V: TRBV19
DNA: TGTGCCAGTAGTTGGTCTTGGACAGGGGATGAAACGTCACTTCAAGAGACCCAGTACTTC
CDR3: CASSWSWTGDETSLQETQYF

size: few
J: TRBJ1-1
D: -
V: TRBV20-1
DNA: TGCAGTGCTCCTCCTAATCCAGGCCGCTTTGAAGCTTTCTTT
CDR3: CSAPPNPGRFEAFF

size: many
J: TRBJ2-7
D: TRBD2
V: TRBV7-2
DNA: TGTGCCAGCAGCTCCCCAGAGGCGGGGGGGCCGGGCTACGAGCAGTACTTC
CDR3: CASSSPEAGGPGYEQYF

size: few
J: TRBJ2-5
D: TRBD2
V: TRBV29-1
DNA: TGCAGCGTTGAGTGGACTAGCGGCCAAGAGACCCAGTACTTC
CDR3: CSVEWTSGQETQYF

size: many
J: TRBJ2-5
D: TRBD2
V: TRBV28
DNA: TGTGCCAGCAGTGGGGGGGGAGGGTCCCCCAAAGAGACCCAGTACTTC
CDR3: CASSGGGGSPKETQYF

size: many
J: TRBJ2-3
D: TRBD2
V: TRBV7-3
DNA: TGTGCCAGCAGCCCAGCGGGGAGCTACACAGATACGCAGTATTTT
CDR3: CASSPAGSYTDTQYF

size: many
J: TRBJ2-3
D: -
V: TRBV7-3
DNA: TGTGCCAGCAGCCGGTTCCCCGTCGCGGGGAAGAGGACAGATACGCAGTATTTT
CDR3: CASSRFPVAGKRTDTQYF

size: many
J: TRBJ2-2
D: -
V: TRBV28
DNA: TGTGCCAGCAGTTTCGGGAGAAACACCGGGGAGCTGTTTTTT
CDR3: CASSFGRNTGELFF

size: -
J: TRBJ2-7
D: TRBD1
V: TRBV9
DNA: TGTGCCAGCAGCCCTCAGACAGGGGTTAACGAGCAGTACTTC
CDR3: CASSPQTGVNEQYF

size: many
J: TRBJ2-7
D: -
V: TRBV6-6
DNA: TGTGCCAGCAGTTACTCGGAGGGAAACTACGAGCAGTACTTC
CDR3: CASSYSEGNYEQYF

size: many
J: TRBJ1-1
D: -
V: TRBV10-3
DNA: TGTGCCATCAGTGAGTCAGCGCCAGCTGTGGGAAGAATGAACACTGAAGCTTTCTTT
CDR3: CAISESAPAVGRMNTEAFF

size: few
J: TRBJ1-2
D: -
V: TRBV4-2
DNA: TGTGCCAGCAGCCAAGAAAGGGGCATCAAAAACTATGGCTACACCTTC
CDR3: CASSQERGIKNYGYTF

size: many
J: TRBJ2-7
D: TRBD2
V: TRBV11-2
DNA: TGTGCCAGCAGCCCTAGCGGACCAAACGTGGAGCAGTACTTC
CDR3: CASSPSGPNVEQYF

size: -
J: TRBJ1-1
D: -
V: TRBV30
DNA: TGTGCCTGGAGTGTAACAGTACTAAACACTGAAGCTTTCTTT
CDR3: CAWSVTVLNTEAFF

size: -
J: TRBJ2-1
D: -
V: TRBV27
DNA: TGTGCCAGCAGTTTACAGGGGTGGGACAATGAGCAGTTCTTC
CDR3: CASSLQGWDNEQFF

size: few
J: TRBJ2-1
D: TRBD1
V: TRBV11-2
DNA: TGTGCCAGCAGCTTAGGTGGATGGACAGGGTCGTACAATGAGCAGTTCTTC
CDR3: CASSLGGWTGSYNEQFF

size: -
J: TRBJ1-1
D: -
V: TRBV5-1
DNA: TGCGCCAGCCTTCCGAAGGAAGTACGCGAAAGGACTGAAGCTTTCTTT
CDR3: CASLPKEVRERTEAFF

size: -
J: TRBJ2-7
D: -
V: TRBV20-1
DNA: TGCAGTGCTTACAGGGATACCTACGAGCAGTACTTC
CDR3: CSAYRDTYEQYF

size: few
J: TRBJ1-1
D: -
V: TRBV5-4
DNA: TGTGCCAGCAGCTTTGATGGTCCTGAAGCTTTCTTT
CDR3: CASSFDGPEAFF

size: -
J: TRBJ1-1
D: TRBD1
V: TRBV5-1
DNA: TGCGCCAGCAGCTTTAGTGACAGGGTGGACACTGAAGCTTTCTTT
CDR3: CASSFSDRVDTEAFF

size: many
J: TRBJ2-5
D: TRBD2
V: TRBV11-2
DNA: TGTGCCAGCAGAAAGACTAGCGGGGGGCCGGAGACCCAGTACTTC
CDR3: CASRKTSGGPETQYF

size: few
J: TRBJ2-6
D: -
V: TRBV19
DNA: TGTGCCAGTAGCCCTAGAAGCAGGGGGGAAACTGGGGCCAACGTCCTGACTTTC
CDR3: CASSPRSRGETGANVLTF

size: many
J: TRBJ2-1
D: -
V: TRBV7-6
DNA: TGTGCCAGCAGCACTATGAGGAGAAGCCTCTACAATGAGCAGTTCTTC
CDR3: CASSTMRRSLYNEQFF

size: -
J: TRBJ1-1
D: -
V: TRBV10-2
DNA: TGCGCCAGCAGTGCTGGGGGGGGAGTCGCGAACACTGAAGCTTTCTTT
CDR3: CASSAGGGVANTEAFF

size: -
J: TRBJ2-7
D: -
V: TRBV6-1
DNA: TGTGCCAGCAGTGAACTAGATCCATACGAGCAGTACTTC
CDR3: CASSELDPYEQYF

size: -
J: TRBJ2-5
D: -
V: TRBV7-9
DNA: TGTGCCAGCAGCCACCCTACCCTACAAGAGACCCAGTACTTC
CDR3: CASSHPTLQETQYF

size: few
J: TRBJ2-5
D: TRBD2
V: TRBV11-3
DNA: TGTGCCAGCAGTTCCTCTCTAGCGGGAAAGGGGACCCAGTACTTC
CDR3: CASSSSLAGKGTQYF

size: many
J: TRBJ1-4
D: TRBD1
V: TRBV28
DNA: TGTGCCAGCAGTTTATCGACAGGGGGAGGTGAAAAACTGTTTTTT
CDR3: CASSLSTGGGEKLFF

size: many
J: TRBJ2-7
D: -
V: TRBV7-8
DNA: TGTGCCAGCAGCTCTTGGGGACTGACCTACGAGCAGTACTTC
CDR3: CASSSWGLTYEQYF